This TCR beta chain was recovered during a study of control samples from healthy donors and cancer patients. Assay: immunoSEQ multiplex PCR; the TCRdb copy retains only in-frame clones and omits some. The sample carries around 33,000 clones, about 85% recorded once. Trimming removed 5 bases from V and 3 bases from J, with 4 bases in between. This CDR3 is 11 amino acids long. Germline V gene lookup returns CDR1 SGHAT and CDR2 FQNNGV. This chain joins TRBV11-2 and TRBJ1-1; D not resolved. The sequencing input was PBMCs. This TCR derives from a middle-aged woman with lung cancer. In DNA form, the CDR3 reads TGTGCCAGCAGCCCCTACACTGAAGCTTTCTTT. It encodes CASSPYTEAFF.